Below, 10 T cell receptor beta chains from the same sample are listed, as sequenced in a study of T cell changes during pregnancy in multiple sclerosis. TCRdb keeps only in-frame clones here, not all; method: immunoSEQ multiplex PCR. The top ten hold around 0.47% of the sample, which has about 36,000 clones, 91% seen once. Material: CD4+ T cells from peripheral blood mononuclear cells, obtained in the second trimester of pregnancy. These TCRs come from a female donor in good health, enrolled as a control in a pregnancy study.

This rearrangement joins TRBV7-9 to TRBJ1-1; D is unclear. This CDR3 spans 19 amino acids. Trimming left V 2 bases short and J 0 bases short, with 22 bases between. CDR1 SEHNR and CDR2 FQNEAQ come from the germline V gene (reference sequence). This chain's CDR3 is CASSLRSGTNGWVNTEAFF. As DNA, the CDR3 is TGTGCCAGCAGCTTAAGATCCGGCACCAACGGGTGGGTGAACACTGAAGCTTTCTTT. Filled out from reference TRBV7-9 and TRBJ1-1, the complete variable domain reads DTGVSQNPRHKITKRGQNVTFRCDPISEHNRLYWYRQTLGQGPEFLTYFQNEAQLEKSRLLSDRFSAERPKGSFSTLEIQRTEQGDSAMYLCASSLRSGTNGWVNTEAFFGQGTRLTVV.

CDR3 amino acids: CASSSGGISGHGYTF. The CDR3 DNA follows: TGTGCCAGCAGCTCGGGAGGGATTTCAGGTCATGGCTACACCTTC. The rearrangement uses TRBV28 and TRBJ1-2, with D uncertain. Germline CDR1 and CDR2: MDHEN and SYDVKM. This CDR3 is built from 15 residues. V lost 6 bases, J lost 6 bases, and 20 bases lay in between.

The gene calls are TRBV18 and TRBJ2-7; 15 bases fit TRBD2. Trimming removed 2 bases from V and 0 bases from J; junction bases left unmatched: 11. Germline assignment: CDR1 KGHSH and CDR2 LQKENI. This CDR3 is 20 amino acids long. The CDR3 sequence: CASSPSGRTSGRAFSYEQYF. In DNA form, the CDR3 reads TGTGCCAGCTCACCAAGCGGCAGGACTAGCGGGAGGGCCTTCTCCTACGAGCAGTACTTC.

This chain uses TRBV25-1 with TRBJ2-5, with 12 bases aligning to TRBD1. Germline V gene data show CDR1 as MGHDK and CDR2 as SYGVNS. The CDR3 totals 16 residues. J was trimmed by 6 bases and V by 2 bases; bases with no gene match: 7. The CDR3: CASSETPGQGAQTQYF. CDR3 DNA sequence: TGTGCCAGCAGTGAAACCCCGGGACAGGGGGCTCAGACCCAGTACTTC. Looking up the rest from reference TRBV25-1 and TRBJ2-5 gives the full variable domain: EADIYQTPRYLVIGTGKKITLECSQTMGHDKMYWYQQDPGMELHLIHYSYGVNSTEKGDLSSESTVSRIRTEHFPLTLESARPSHTSQYLCASSETPGQGAQTQYFGPGTRLLVL.

J is TRBJ1-1 and V is TRBV11-2; tentative D call: TRBD1 (6 bases). Germline-derived CDR1 and CDR2 are SGHAT and FQNNGV. V lost 6 bases to trimming and J lost 1 base, with 15 bases between them. CDR3 length: 15 amino acids. CDR3 in amino acids: CASSDNGQPNTEAFF. The CDR3 DNA sequence: TGTGCCAGCAGTGATAATGGACAGCCGAACACTGAAGCTTTCTTT.

V gene TRBV6-1 combines with J gene TRBJ2-7; possibly TRBD2 for D (6 bases). Germline CDR1 MNHNS, CDR2 SASEGT. Deletions cut 8 bases from V and 3 bases from J, with 17 bases between. The CDR3 runs 14 residues. DNA for the CDR3: TGTGCCAGCGCGGGGCCACTCCCTAACTACGAGCAGTACTTC. Amino acid sequence: CASAGPLPNYEQYF.

This chain connects TRBV6-5 to TRBJ1-1, with 7 bases aligning to TRBD1. The CDR3 is made up of 13 amino acids. V gave up 6 bases and J gave up 8 bases; unmatched junction bases: 9. The germline V gene has CDR1 MNHEY and CDR2 SVGAGI. CDR3 region: CASSRDRQGEAFF. The CDR3 nucleotides read TGTGCCAGCAGCCGCGACCGACAGGGCGAAGCTTTCTTT.

This sequence joins TRBV27 and TRBJ1-6, with D perhaps matching TRBD1 (6 bases). There are 14 residues in the CDR3. V was trimmed by 2 bases and J by 7 bases, leaving 9 bases between them. CDR1 MNHEY and CDR2 SMNVEV come from the germline V gene (reference sequence). DNA for the CDR3: TGTGCCAGCAGTTTAAAGGGGGGGAATTCACCCCTCCACTTT. Translated: CASSLKGGNSPLHF.

The chain carries TRBV5-1 and TRBJ2-7; 9 bases fit TRBD1. The CDR3 length is 14 residues. Germline CDR1 SGHRS, CDR2 YFSETQ. Losses at the gene ends were 3 bases for V and 3 bases for J; bases not matched to a gene: 4. CDR3 protein: CASSSGQGSYEQYF. The CDR3 nucleotides are TGCGCCAGCAGCTCGGGACAGGGTAGCTACGAGCAGTACTTC.

The CDR3 DNA follows: TGTGCCTGGACTCCGGGGTCAGAGACCCAGTACTTC. This gives the protein CAWTPGSETQYF. V is TRBV30 and J is TRBJ2-5; maybe TRBD2 (5 bases). This CDR3 is 12 amino acids long. The germline V gene encodes CDR1 GTSNPN and CDR2 SVGIG (reference sequence). Trimming pared 4 bases from V and 4 bases from J, leaving 10 bases between.